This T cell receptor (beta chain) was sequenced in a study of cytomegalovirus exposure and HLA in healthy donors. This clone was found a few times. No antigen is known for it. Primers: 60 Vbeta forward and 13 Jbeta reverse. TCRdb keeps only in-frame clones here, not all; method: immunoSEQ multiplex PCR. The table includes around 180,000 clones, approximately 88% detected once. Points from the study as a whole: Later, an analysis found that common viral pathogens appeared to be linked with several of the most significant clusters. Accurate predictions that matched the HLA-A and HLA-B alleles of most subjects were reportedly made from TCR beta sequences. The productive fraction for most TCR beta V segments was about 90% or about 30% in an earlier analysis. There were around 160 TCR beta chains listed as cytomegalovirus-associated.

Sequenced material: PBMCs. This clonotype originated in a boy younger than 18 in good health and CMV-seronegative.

The CDR3 DNA is TGTGCCAGTAGTAGAACAGGGAATGGGGAGTATAGCAATCAGCCCCAGCATTTT. It codes for CASSRTGNGEYSNQPQHF. The rearrangement links TRBV19 to TRBJ1-5; the D gene is possibly TRBD1 (6 bases). The germline CDR1 and CDR2 sequences are LNHDA and SQIVND (reference sequence). Trimming pared 4 bases from V and 0 bases from J, leaving 19 bases between. CDR3 length: 18 residues. The whole variable domain, filled in from reference TRBV19 and TRBJ1-5, reads DGGITQSPKYLFRKEGQNVTLSCEQNLNHDAMYWYRQDPGQGLRLIYYSQIVNDFQKGDIAEGYSVSREKKESFPLTVTSAQKNPTAFYLCASSRTGNGEYSNQPQHFGDGTRLSIL.